Following are 18 T cell receptor beta chains from one sample sequenced in a study of blood T cell repertoires in COVID-19 (dated by TCRdb to 2020 to 2022). Library preparation used the immunoSEQ multiplex PCR assay. Entries here come from immuneACCESS through TCRdb and include only in-frame sequences with V and J called. Some clones fail to appear in such tables; in the studies checked, an unresolved V gene covers under half of the shortfall, and the cause of the remainder is unknown. The sample has around 250,000 clones on record, around 87% of them singletons. 1.5% to 2% of the sample is in the top ten clones. The source material was PBMCs or T cells enriched from blood (not recorded which). The receptors come from a woman between 45 and 60 years old who had recovered from COVID-19.

The V and J genes are TRBV2 and TRBJ2-7, with TRBD2 as a possible D gene (5 bases). V was clipped by 6 bases and J by 0 bases, with 9 bases between them. This CDR3 has 13 residues. Germline V gives CDR1 SNHLY, CDR2 FYNNEI. The CDR3 nucleotides are TGTGCCAGCAGGGTCGGGGACTCCTACGAGCAGTACTTC. Its translation is CASRVGDSYEQYF. Combining the CDR3 with reference TRBV2 and TRBJ2-7 gives the whole variable domain EPEVTQTPSHQVTQMGQEVILRCVPISNHLYFYWYRQILGQKVEFLVSFYNNEISEKSEIFDDQFSVERPDGSNFTLKIRSTKLEDSAMYFCASRVGDSYEQYFGPGTRLTVT.

The chain carries TRBV28 and TRBJ2-1; perhaps TRBD1 as D (7 bases). V lost 6 bases and J lost 5, with 23 bases in between. Germline V gene sequence: CDR1 MDHEN, CDR2 SYDVKM. The CDR3 contains 17 residues. CDR3 sequence (DNA): TGTGCCAGCAGCTCCCTACCGGGACAGCGGGCGGACAATGAGCAGTTCTTC. It specifies CASSSLPGQRADNEQFF.

About this clone: Other DNA sequences within the sample encode an identical CDR3. The chain recombines TRBV7-2 with TRBJ1-2; D is possibly TRBD1 (5 bases). This CDR3 region has 13 residues. V was cut by 3 bases and J by 7 bases, with 12 bases left in between. Germline V CDR1 and CDR2: SGHTA, FQGNSA. This chain's CDR3 is CASSLGGDGGYTF. As DNA, the CDR3 is TGTGCCAGCAGCTTGGGGGGGGATGGTGGCTACACCTTC. The complete variable domain, with remaining parts taken from reference TRBV7-2 and TRBJ1-2, reads GAGVSQSPSNKVTEKGKDVELRCDPISGHTALYWYRQSLGQGLEFLIYFQGNSAPDKSGLPSDRFSAERTGGSVSTLTIQRTQQEDSAVYLCASSLGGDGGYTFGSGTRLTVV.

The chain combines TRBV2 with TRBJ1-5; 7 nucleotides match TRBD1. Germline trimming cut 7 bases from V and 0 bases from J; bases unmatched to any gene: 3. From germline, CDR1 is SNHLY and CDR2 FYNNEI. CDR3 length: 14 amino acids. The CDR3 DNA follows: TGTGCCAGCACCGGGACAGATAGCAATCAGCCCCAGCATTTT. Amino acids: CASTGTDSNQPQHF.

This clone appeared a single time. The chain combines TRBV9 with TRBJ2-1; 7 nucleotides line up with TRBD2. This CDR3 is built from 13 residues. Germline assignment: CDR1 SGDLS and CDR2 YYNGEE. With 3 bases clipped from V and 7 bases from J, the junction kept 4 bases outside the gene matches. The CDR3: CASSAWEGNEQFF. The CDR3, as DNA: TGTGCCAGCAGCGCCTGGGAGGGAAATGAGCAGTTCTTC.

There are a few counts of this clone. This chain uses TRBV27 with TRBJ1-1; the D is unclear. Germline CDR1 is MNHEY and CDR2 is SMNVEV (reference sequence). With 4 bases removed from V and 2 bases from J, the gap between germline ends came to 11 bases. The CDR3 contains 14 residues. CDR3 loop: CASSSGQYNTEAFF. As DNA, the CDR3 is TGTGCCAGCAGTTCGGGTCAGTACAACACTGAAGCTTTCTTT.

The V and J genes are TRBV4-2 and TRBJ2-7; TRBD2 matches 12 bases. The J segment lost 1 base and the V segment lost 0 bases, leaving 1 base of the junction unmatched. The CDR3 consists of 16 residues. The germline V gene has CDR1 LGHNA and CDR2 YNFKEQ. This chain's CDR3 is CASSQELAGGSYEQYF. CDR3 nucleotide sequence: TGTGCCAGCAGCCAAGAGCTAGCGGGAGGGTCCTACGAGCAGTACTTC.

V gene TRBV6-4 combines with J gene TRBJ2-2; TRBD1 aligns across 8 bases. Germline CDR1 is MRHNA and CDR2 is SNTAGT. This CDR3 region has 15 residues. Germline trimming cut 8 bases from V and 4 bases from J; bases unmatched to any gene: 9. The chain's CDR3 is CASRPDRAGTGELFF. The DNA of the CDR3 is TGTGCCAGCCGCCCGGACAGGGCGGGCACCGGGGAGCTGTTTTTT.

The chain couples TRBV9 to TRBJ2-1; a possible D gene is TRBD2 (6 bases). This CDR3 has 16 amino acids. Trimming pared 3 bases from V and 9 bases from J, leaving 22 bases between. Germline V CDR1 and CDR2: SGDLS, YYNGEE. This CDR3 reads CASSGGGGIPFPEQFF. The CDR3, as DNA: TGTGCCAGCAGCGGTGGCGGCGGGATCCCATTTCCTGAGCAGTTCTTC.

V gene TRBV6-5 combines with J gene TRBJ1-5, with 9 bases that match TRBD1. Germline CDR1 and CDR2: MNHEY and SVGAGI. V shed 5 bases, J shed 5 bases, and the junction held 7 bases outside the gene matches. The CDR3 has 15 residues. The CDR3 coding sequence is TGTGCCAGCAGTAACACAGGGGGCGAGGATCAGCCCCAGCATTTT. Residues: CASSNTGGEDQPQHF.

Written as DNA, the CDR3 is TGCGCCAGCAGCGTGACAGGGGTTAATTCACCCCTCCACTTT. Translated, it gives CASSVTGVNSPLHF. This chain links TRBV5-1 with TRBJ1-6; 8 bases are a match to TRBD1. V lost 4 bases and J lost 6; bases outside the gene matches: 3. CDR1 is SGHRS and CDR2 is YFSETQ in the germline V gene. The CDR3 length is 14 residues.

The chain couples TRBV18 to TRBJ2-3; tentatively, D is TRBD2 (5 bases). V lost 1 base and J 1 base, leaving 6 bases between the germline ends. The CDR3 covers 14 residues. Per the germline V gene, CDR1 is KGHSH and CDR2 is LQKENI. The DNA of the CDR3 is TGTGCCAGCTCACCACGGCGGGGCACAGATACGCAGTATTTT. It encodes CASSPRRGTDTQYF.

This chain joins TRBV28 and TRBJ1-1; perhaps TRBD1 as D (6 bases). Germline CDR1 MDHEN, CDR2 SYDVKM. The V end was cut by 1 base, the J end by 8 bases, with 11 bases between. The CDR3 consists of 13 residues. CDR3 sequence (DNA): TGTGCCAGCAGTTTATCATACAGGGAAGAAGCTTTCTTT. Encoded protein: CASSLSYREEAFF.

The chain joins TRBV20-1 to TRBJ2-1; weak D call: TRBD1 (6 bases). CDR3 length: 11 amino acids. The ends were cut back, 5 bases at V and 9 bases at J, with 11 bases in the middle. Germline assignment: CDR1 DFQATT and CDR2 SNEGSKA (reference sequence). The chain's CDR3 is CSAGQGIEQFF. The CDR3 DNA sequence: TGCAGTGCTGGGCAGGGGATTGAGCAGTTCTTC.

The chain recombines TRBV2 with TRBJ2-4, with TRBD1 matching 10 bases. The CDR3 covers 16 residues. Germline CDR1 reads SNHLY; CDR2 reads FYNNEI. Trimming took 5 bases from V and 1 from J; bases not matched to a gene: 5. The CDR3 loop is CASSTPGQGAKNIQYF. DNA for the CDR3: TGTGCCAGCAGTACGCCGGGACAGGGGGCCAAAAACATTCAGTACTTC. Complete variable domain (other parts from reference TRBV2 and TRBJ2-4): EPEVTQTPSHQVTQMGQEVILRCVPISNHLYFYWYRQILGQKVEFLVSFYNNEISEKSEIFDDQFSVERPDGSNFTLKIRSTKLEDSAMYFCASSTPGQGAKNIQYFGAGTRLSVL.

The chain joins TRBV3-1 (or the pseudogene TRBV3-2) to TRBJ1-2; TRBD1 matches 7 bases. Germline V CDR1 and CDR2: LGHDT, YNNKEL (reference sequence). Trimming took 7 bases from V and 6 from J; bases not matched to a gene: 11. The CDR3 runs to 14 residues. CDR3 nucleotide sequence: TGTGCCAGCACCAGCAGAGAGGGGGCCCATGGCTACACCTTC. Translation gives CASTSREGAHGYTF.

The genes are TRBV18 and TRBJ1-5, with D possibly being TRBD1 (6 bases). Germline V gene data show CDR1 as KGHSH and CDR2 as LQKENI. The CDR3 length is 14 residues. V lost 6 bases and J 2 bases, leaving 11 bases between the germline ends. The CDR3 here is CASSESGGNQPQHF. CDR3 DNA: TGTGCCAGCTCCGAATCAGGGGGCAATCAGCCCCAGCATTTT.

The chain has TRBV7-9 and TRBJ1-1, with 8 bases matching TRBD1. The CDR3 totals 16 residues. Germline CDR1 SEHNR, CDR2 FQNEAQ (reference sequence). With V trimmed by 3 bases and J by 7 bases, 13 bases remained unmatched. The CDR3: CASSFFGQGGRDEAFF. The CDR3 DNA follows: TGTGCCAGCAGCTTCTTCGGACAGGGTGGGAGGGATGAAGCTTTCTTT.